The 11 T cell receptor beta chains presented below share a single source sample, sequenced in a study of cytomegalovirus exposure and HLA in healthy donors. PCR was performed using 60 Vbeta and 13 Jbeta primers. Measured with immunoSEQ multiplex PCR; TCRdb has only the in-frame clones, and not every one. The sample shows 85,000 to 90,000 clones, roughly 80% of them seen only once. What was sequenced was PBMCs. The receptors stem from a man under 40 in good health and CMV-seropositive.

This clone has only one observation. This chain uses TRBV4-1 with TRBJ2-1; 13 nucleotides agree with TRBD2. This CDR3 comprises 16 residues. Trimming cost V 4 bases and J 2 bases; bases outside gene matches: 2. Germline V gene lookup returns CDR1 MGHRA and CDR2 YSYEKL. Here the CDR3 reads CASSPGLAGAYNEQFF. CDR3 DNA: TGCGCCAGCAGCCCTGGACTAGCGGGGGCCTACAATGAGCAGTTCTTC.

CDR3 sequence (DNA): TGCGCCAGCCTACTAGCGAGTAACACCGGGGAGCTGTTTTTT. It codes for CASLLASNTGELFF. The chain joins TRBV5-1 to TRBJ2-2; 7 bases fit TRBD2. Trimming took 7 bases from V and 2 from J; bases not matched to a gene: 5. Germline-derived CDR1 and CDR2 are SGHRS and YFSETQ. The CDR3 covers 14 residues.

This chain connects TRBV4-1 to TRBJ2-7; 15 bases align to TRBD2. Germline-derived CDR1 and CDR2 are MGHRA and YSYEKL. This CDR3 contains 15 residues. V trimming: 3 bases; J trimming: 7 bases; junction bases outside the gene matches: 4. The CDR3 is CASSHGLAGGLEQYF. CDR3 sequence (DNA): TGCGCCAGCAGCCACGGACTAGCGGGGGGGCTGGAGCAGTACTTC.

The chain joins TRBV7-9 to TRBJ2-1, with a tentative D call TRBD1 (5 bases). CDR1 and CDR2 (germline): SEHNR, FQNEAQ (reference sequence). V gave up 3 bases and J gave up 0 bases, with 6 bases separating them. This CDR3 is 14 amino acids long. This chain's CDR3 is CASSFDSSYNEQFF. The CDR3 nucleotides are TGTGCCAGCAGCTTCGACAGCTCCTACAATGAGCAGTTCTTC.

The count of this clone is one. The chain carries TRBV28 and TRBJ1-4; TRBD1 matches 11 bases. CDR3 length: 15 residues. Germline values: CDR1 MDHEN, CDR2 SYDVKM. V shed 2 bases and J 7 bases; nucleotides not matched to a gene: 3. The CDR3 is CASSLGGTGGEKLFF. As DNA, the CDR3 is TGTGCCAGCAGTTTAGGAGGGACAGGGGGTGAAAAACTGTTTTTT.

In DNA form, the CDR3 reads TGTGCCAGCTCTAGCGGGGGGGCCGTGGGAGAGACCCAGTACTTC. It is translated as CASSSGGAVGETQYF. The V call is TRBV28, the J call TRBJ2-5, with 12 bases lining up with TRBD2. Germline V gene sequence: CDR1 MDHEN, CDR2 SYDVKM. The CDR3 totals 15 residues. The junction had 8 bases not matched to a gene; V was cut back by 8 bases and J by 4 bases.

The chain recombines TRBV6-1 with TRBJ1-2; 9 bases line up with TRBD1. CDR3 length: 19 amino acids. Germline lookup yields CDR1 MNHNS and CDR2 SASEGT. The V gene end was trimmed by 0 bases and the J gene end by 9 bases; junction bases not matched to a gene: 20. The CDR3 is CASSEAVSRGQGRAGRYTF. CDR3 coding DNA: TGTGCCAGCAGTGAAGCGGTCAGCCGGGGACAGGGTCGAGCGGGTCGCTACACCTTC.

The chain couples TRBV30 to TRBJ1-1; no reliable D call. Germline loops: CDR1 GTSNPN, CDR2 SVGIG (reference sequence). Deletions cut 3 bases from V and 7 bases from J, with 9 bases between. This CDR3 has 11 amino acids. CDR3 in DNA: TGTGCCTGGAGGGAGGAGATTGAAGCTTTCTTT. It encodes CAWREEIEAFF.

The chain couples TRBV5-1 to TRBJ2-2, with a possible D match to TRBD2 (5 bases). CDR3 size: 17 residues. The germline gives CDR1 SGHRS, CDR2 YFSETQ. V lost 0 bases, J lost 2 bases, and 14 bases lay in between. The CDR3 here is CASSLASGRVNTGELFF. The CDR3 DNA follows: TGCGCCAGCAGCTTGGCATCCGGGCGGGTTAACACCGGGGAGCTGTTTTTT.

This clone was found many times. The chain recombines TRBV4-2 with TRBJ2-1; 13 bases fit TRBD2. CDR3 size: 15 residues. Per germline, CDR1 LGHNA and CDR2 YNFKEQ. V was pared by 2 bases and J by 6 bases, with 1 base of the junction left unmatched. Here the CDR3 DNA reads TGTGCCAGCAGCCAAACTAGCGGGGGGGCCAATGAGCAGTTCTTC. Its translation is CASSQTSGGANEQFF.

This chain joins TRBV2 and TRBJ2-1; 7 bases fit TRBD2. The CDR3 spans 20 residues. V lost 0 bases, J lost 6 bases, and 20 bases stayed unmatched. Germline loops: CDR1 SNHLY, CDR2 FYNNEI. The CDR3 region is CASSEALPWASAPSGNEQFF. CDR3 bases: TGTGCCAGCAGTGAAGCGCTTCCCTGGGCTTCGGCCCCTAGCGGCAATGAGCAGTTCTTC. The full variable domain, in which reference TRBV2 and TRBJ2-1 provide the parts outside the CDR3, is EPEVTQTPSHQVTQMGQEVILRCVPISNHLYFYWYRQILGQKVEFLVSFYNNEISEKSEIFDDQFSVERPDGSNFTLKIRSTKLEDSAMYFCASSEALPWASAPSGNEQFFGPGTRLTVL.